Shown below are 19 T cell receptor beta chains from a single sample sequenced in a study of CXCR3-negative and CXCR3-positive naive CD8 T cells. Through 5' RACE with UMI labels, the TRB cDNA libraries were prepared. Reprocessing the 5' RACE reads, TCRdb reports a single entry for every CDR3 protein and omits DNA. This sample's table has fewer than 95,000 distinct CDR3 sequences. The source material was naive CXCR3- CD8+ T cells from blood. Subset of the sample: CD45RO-CCR7+CD27+CD95- naive CD8+ T cells lacking CXCR3 (TNR3-). Every receptor here comes from a human donor in good health. Some clones in this sample may be carry-over from other donors' samples.

CDR3 protein: CASRAISYEQYF. The genes are TRBV6-6 and TRBJ2-7. Germline assignment: CDR1 MNHNY and CDR2 SVGAGI (reference sequence). The CDR3 spans 12 residues.

The CDR3 reads CAWSAGMNTEAFF. The chain is built from TRBV30 and TRBJ1-1; TCRdb lists TRBD1, though no DNA is available to test this call. The CDR3 loop spans 13 amino acids. The germline V gene encodes CDR1 GTSNPN and CDR2 SVGIG (reference sequence). Complete variable domain (other parts from reference TRBV30 and TRBJ1-1): SQTIHQWPATLVQPVGSPLSLECTVEGTSNPNLYWYRQAAGRGLQLLFYSVGIGQISSEVPQNLSASRPQDRQFILSSKKLLLSDSGFYLCAWSAGMNTEAFFGQGTRLTVV.

The rearrangement joins TRBV28 to TRBJ2-2; TCRdb indicates TRBD1, and absent DNA this call remains unverified. Per germline, CDR1 MDHEN and CDR2 SYDVKM. CDR3 length: 16 amino acids. This CDR3 is CASSYRDRISTGELFF.

CDR3: CSARVRGSSYNEQFF. The rearrangement links TRBV20-1 to TRBJ2-1. Germline V gene data show CDR1 as DFQATT and CDR2 as SNEGSKA (reference sequence). The CDR3 is 15 residues long.

The chain combines TRBV7-9 with TRBJ2-5. The length of the CDR3 is 14 residues. CDR1 is SEHNR and CDR2 is FQNEAQ in the germline V gene (reference sequence). The CDR3 reads CASSPPGTKETQYF.

The chain joins TRBV7-9 to TRBJ2-7; TCRdb's D call, TRBD1, is unchecked because there is no DNA. The CDR3 spans 13 residues. Looked up from germline, CDR1 is SEHNR and CDR2 is FQNEAQ (reference sequence). The CDR3 loop reads CASSQGGFYEQYF.

This chain connects TRBV20-1 to TRBJ2-7; TCRdb proposes TRBD1, but this gene call is untestable without DNA. Germline CDR1 is DFQATT and CDR2 is SNEGSKA (reference sequence). The CDR3 sequence is 14 residues long. The CDR3 here is CSAFTTGVSYEQYF.

The V and J genes are TRBV7-6 and TRBJ1-5; TCRdb's D gene call, TRBD1, goes unchecked for lack of DNA. Germline CDR1 is SGHVS and CDR2 is FNYEAQ. The CDR3 is 16 amino acids. CDR3 sequence reads: CASSLEAGGNYQPQHF. Complete variable domain (other parts from reference TRBV7-6 and TRBJ1-5): GAGVSQSPRYKVTKRGQDVALRCDPISGHVSLYWYRQALGQGPEFLTYFNYEAQQDKSGLPNDRFSAERPEGSISTLTIQRTEQRDSAMYRCASSLEAGGNYQPQHFGDGTRLSIL.

This sequence joins TRBV21-1 and TRBJ1-1; TCRdb proposes TRBD1, but this gene call is untestable without DNA. TRBV21-1 is a pseudogene. The CDR3 runs 17 residues. The CDR3 sequence: CASSPLGQESSNTEAFF.

This sequence joins TRBV12-3 or TRBV12-4 and TRBJ2-1; checking the TCRdb D call of TRBD2 is not possible without DNA. This CDR3 spans 15 amino acids. The CDR3 sequence is CASSFESGGPDEQFF.

This chain joins TRBV29-1 and TRBJ2-1; TCRdb designates TRBD1, a call that cannot be tested without DNA. Looked up from germline, CDR1 is SQVTM and CDR2 is ANQGSEA. The CDR3 totals 12 residues. CDR3 region: CSAGTGDNEQFF.

The V gene is TRBV6-2 or TRBV6-3, the J gene TRBJ2-7; lacking DNA, the TRBD2 call made by TCRdb goes unchecked. CDR1 is MNHEY, CDR2 SVGEGT, per germline. The CDR3 is 16 residues long. This chain's CDR3 is CASSHGRLAISYEQYF.

The V and J genes are TRBV7-9 and TRBJ2-5; the TRBD1 assignment by TCRdb is unverifiable without DNA. CDR1 and CDR2 (germline): SEHNR, FQNEAQ (reference sequence). The CDR3 consists of 18 residues. CDR3 loop: CASSSFGPISPSQETQYF.

The V and J genes are TRBV18 and TRBJ2-3; the D gene TCRdb calls, TRBD2, cannot be checked with no DNA. CDR1 is KGHSH, CDR2 LQKENI, per germline. This CDR3 contains 11 residues. The CDR3 loop reads CASSQGEPEYF.

The V call is TRBV15, the J call TRBJ1-2. CDR1 and CDR2 from the germline V gene are LNHNV and YYDKDF (reference sequence). The CDR3 runs 12 residues. This CDR3 reads CATKEANYGYTF.

The genes are TRBV7-2 and TRBJ1-2. Germline V gene lookup returns CDR1 SGHTA and CDR2 FQGNSA. CDR3 size: 14 residues. The CDR3: CASSLRKVNYGYTF.

The chain has TRBV14 and TRBJ2-7; the D call of TRBD1 rests on TCRdb alone, since no DNA is present to check it. Germline lookup yields CDR1 SGHDN and CDR2 FVKESK. The CDR3 is 15 residues long. The CDR3 here is CASSQSGTGAGEQYF.

The CDR3: CASSWTGDTTYEQYF. The chain carries TRBV5-5 and TRBJ2-7; TCRdb gives TRBD2 as the D gene, but with no DNA this cannot be confirmed. Germline V lookup: CDR1 SGHKS, CDR2 YYEKEE (reference sequence). CDR3 size: 15 residues.

The chain combines TRBV4-1 with TRBJ2-3. Germline-derived CDR1 and CDR2 are MGHRA and YSYEKL. The CDR3 is made up of 14 amino acids. The CDR3 sequence is CASSQGLKTDTQYF.